A single sample gave rise to the 5 T cell receptor beta chains below, sequenced in a study of shared clonotypes between healthy human individuals. This table comes from immunoSEQ multiplex PCR, and its TCRdb copy is limited to in-frame clones, with some not included. Here the sample spans some 1.5 million clones, roughly 96% being singletons. The sample consisted of naive CD4+ T cells sorted from blood. Subset described: CD45RA+ positively selected. The receptor source for this set is a man younger than 45 in good health.

The rearrangement uses TRBV7-2 and TRBJ2-2, with D perhaps matching TRBD2 (5 bases). V was clipped by 7 bases and J by 0 bases, with 15 bases between them. The CDR3 is 16 amino acids. Germline V gives CDR1 SGHTA, CDR2 FQGNSA. CDR3 DNA: TGTGCCAGCAAGGCGGGTGGTTCCACGAACACCGGGGAGCTGTTTTTT. It translates to CASKAGGSTNTGELFF.

This clone was recorded only once. In nucleotides, the CDR3 is TGTGCCAGCAGTGAAATGGGCAGGGTCAGTCAGCCCCAGCATTTT. Protein product: CASSEMGRVSQPQHF. J is TRBJ1-5 and V is TRBV2; TRBD1 is a possible D gene (5 bases). Trimming took 2 bases from V and 6 from J, leaving 14 bases between them. Germline-derived CDR1 and CDR2 are SNHLY and FYNNEI. This CDR3 region has 15 residues.

This rearrangement joins TRBV5-1 to TRBJ2-3, with TRBD1 identical over 8 bases. Unmatched junction bases numbered 6, after V lost 5 bases and J lost 4 bases. Germline V gene data show CDR1 as SGHRS and CDR2 as YFSETQ. The CDR3 totals 14 residues. The CDR3 nucleotides are TGCGCCAGCAGAGCAGGGGGCTTGGCAGATACGCAGTATTTT. Translating gives CASRAGGLADTQYF. Drawing the rest from reference TRBV5-1 and TRBJ2-3, the complete variable domain is KAGVTQTPRYLIKTRGQQVTLSCSPISGHRSVSWYQQTPGQGLQFLFEYFSETQRNKGNFPGRFSGRQFSNSRSEMNVSTLELGDSALYLCASRAGGLADTQYFGPGTRLTVL.

The chain links TRBV2 to TRBJ2-7, with 15 bases matching TRBD2. CDR1 and CDR2 from the germline V gene are SNHLY and FYNNEI. The CDR3 spans 16 residues. V dropped 8 bases and J dropped 6; count of bases not matched to a gene: 11. In DNA, the CDR3 is TGTGCCAGCGGCCGAGGGACTAGCGGGAGGTTAGGCGAGCAGTACTTC. This sequence encodes CASGRGTSGRLGEQYF.

The chain couples TRBV2 to TRBJ2-1; maybe TRBD2 (5 bases). CDR1 and CDR2 from the germline V gene are SNHLY and FYNNEI. The CDR3 runs to 11 residues. With 2 bases removed from V and 13 bases from J, the gap between germline ends came to 9 bases. The CDR3 is CASSESGLQFF. The CDR3 region has the DNA TGTGCCAGCAGTGAATCGGGGTTACAGTTCTTC.